This T cell receptor beta chain comes out of a study of blood T cell repertoires in COVID-19. The ends were cut back, 8 bases at V and 2 bases at J, with 18 bases in the middle. The CDR3 runs to 15 residues. Germline CDR1 is SEHNR and CDR2 is FQNEAQ (reference sequence). Data came from immunoSEQ multiplex PCR; TCRdb stores just in-frame clones and leaves some out. The sample gives 250,000 or so clones, about 87% of which show up once; 2.5% to 3.5% is in the top ten. The gene calls are TRBV7-9 and TRBJ1-1; D possibly corresponds to TRBD1 (5 bases). Sequenced: PBMCs or T cells enriched from blood (not recorded which). The sequence derives from a woman in her 40s who had been exposed to COVID-19. CDR3 in amino acids: CASGPGGRGNTEAFF. Here the CDR3 DNA reads TGTGCCAGCGGTCCCGGTGGAAGGGGAAACACTGAAGCTTTCTTT.